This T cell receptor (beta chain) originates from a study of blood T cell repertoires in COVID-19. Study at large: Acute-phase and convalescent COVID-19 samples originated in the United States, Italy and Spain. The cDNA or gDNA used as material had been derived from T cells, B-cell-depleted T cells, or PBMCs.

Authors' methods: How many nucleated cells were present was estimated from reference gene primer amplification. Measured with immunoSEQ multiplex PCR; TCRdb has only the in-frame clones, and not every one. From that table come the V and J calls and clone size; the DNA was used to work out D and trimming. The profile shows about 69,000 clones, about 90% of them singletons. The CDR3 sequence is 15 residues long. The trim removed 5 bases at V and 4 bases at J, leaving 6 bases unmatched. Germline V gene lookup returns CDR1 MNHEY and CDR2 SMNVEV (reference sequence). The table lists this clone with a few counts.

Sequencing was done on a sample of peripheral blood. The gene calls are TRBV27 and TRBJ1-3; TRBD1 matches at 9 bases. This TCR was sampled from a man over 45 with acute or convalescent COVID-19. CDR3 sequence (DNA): TGTGCCAGCAGTCCAGGGACAGGGAAAGGAAACACCATATATTTT. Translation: CASSPGTGKGNTIYF.